This TCR beta chain was profiled in a study of blood T cells in healthy people across ages. Study as a whole: T cells yielded about one barcoded beta molecule per two cells through template switching. Study-level findings and limits: A strong correlation was seen between TCR beta diversity and naive T cell percentage. A greater number of naive CD4+ cells and higher diversity distinguished long-lived donors from aged donors.

This CDR3 comprises 16 residues. Germline-derived CDR1 and CDR2 are SGHRS and YFSETQ. V gave up 3 bases and J gave up 1 base, with 11 bases separating them. At least 7 million PBMCs were isolated per sample. Points on this clonotype: What it binds is unknown.

The use of a sample-barcoded 5' primer and a J-beta primer mix characterized a second PCR of about 7 to 12 cycles. One entry per CDR3 protein, called by TCRdb with MiXCR from the 5' RACE reads. In the table there are about 1.8 million distinct CDR3 sequences, just under 50% of which are singletons. This clonotype originated in a woman aged 35 to 49 in good health. Sequencing was performed on blood. The chain has TRBV5-1 and TRBJ2-6; the D gene is possibly TRBD1 (5 bases). CDR3 loop: CASSYGANSGANVLTF. Here the CDR3 DNA reads TGCGCCAGCAGCTATGGGGCAAATTCTGGGGCCAACGTCCTGACTTTC.